The clone carrying this T cell receptor beta chain was counted a single time. Its antigen is unknown. This same CDR3 is encoded by further DNA sequences in the sample. Germline V gene sequence: CDR1 KGHSH, CDR2 LQKENI. The CDR3 covers 11 residues. Trimming cost V 6 bases and J 2 bases, with 5 bases left between them. The sample belongs to a study of memory CD4+ T cells and cytomegalovirus serostatus. Study results and limitations: The CMV-associated TCR signature appears largely within the CD4+ memory repertoire. Repertoires predicted CMV serostatus with median bootstrapped AUC of 0.95.

The method was immunoSEQ multiplex PCR; TCRdb's version includes in-frame clones alone and lacks a portion of them. The sample yields 56,000 or so clones, around 80% seen once. Single viable CD3+CD4+CD8-CD45RO+ cells were sorted as the memory CD4+ T cells. Serostatus was set by detecting CMV pp150, pp28, p38, p52 IgG. The chain carries TRBV18 and TRBJ2-7; D is unclear. Sequences were obtained from memory CD4+ T cells from blood. The sequence came from an adult in good health and CMV-seronegative. Some clones in this sample may be carry-over from other donors' samples. This CDR3 is CASSQTYEQYF. CDR3 DNA: TGTGCCAGCTCTCAAACCTACGAGCAGTACTTC. The entire variable domain, with the rest obtained from reference TRBV18 and TRBJ2-7, is as follows: NAGVMQNPRHLVRRRGQEARLRCSPMKGHSHVYWYRQLPEEGLKFMVYLQKENIIDESGMPKERFSAEFPKEGPSILRIQQVVRGDSAAYFCASSQTYEQYFGPGTRLTVT.